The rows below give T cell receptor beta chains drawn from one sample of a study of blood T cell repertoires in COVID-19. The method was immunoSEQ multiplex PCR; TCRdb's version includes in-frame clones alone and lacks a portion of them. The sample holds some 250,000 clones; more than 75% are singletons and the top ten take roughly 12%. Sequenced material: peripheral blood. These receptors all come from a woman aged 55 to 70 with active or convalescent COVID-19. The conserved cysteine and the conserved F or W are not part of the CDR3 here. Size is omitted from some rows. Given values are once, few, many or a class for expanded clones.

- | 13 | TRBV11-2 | ASSQRRDYNSPLH
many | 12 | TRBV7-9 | ASSLESGNSPLH
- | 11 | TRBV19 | ASSIQDRYGYT
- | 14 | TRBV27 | ASSSTGTGSVYGYT
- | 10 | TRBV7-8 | ASSLDRGWPI
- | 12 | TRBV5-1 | ASSTGQETYEQY
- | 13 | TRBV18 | ASSPISGGPYEQY
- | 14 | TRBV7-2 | ASSLGGTGISYEQY
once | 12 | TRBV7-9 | ASSLARHPYEQF
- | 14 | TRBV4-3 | ASSQDRGQGAVEQY
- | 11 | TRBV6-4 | ASSVLDGNTQY
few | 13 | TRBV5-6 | ASSLGGLATYEQY
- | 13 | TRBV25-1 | ASSLGSSGANVLT
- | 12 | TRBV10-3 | AISEQGGFTEAF